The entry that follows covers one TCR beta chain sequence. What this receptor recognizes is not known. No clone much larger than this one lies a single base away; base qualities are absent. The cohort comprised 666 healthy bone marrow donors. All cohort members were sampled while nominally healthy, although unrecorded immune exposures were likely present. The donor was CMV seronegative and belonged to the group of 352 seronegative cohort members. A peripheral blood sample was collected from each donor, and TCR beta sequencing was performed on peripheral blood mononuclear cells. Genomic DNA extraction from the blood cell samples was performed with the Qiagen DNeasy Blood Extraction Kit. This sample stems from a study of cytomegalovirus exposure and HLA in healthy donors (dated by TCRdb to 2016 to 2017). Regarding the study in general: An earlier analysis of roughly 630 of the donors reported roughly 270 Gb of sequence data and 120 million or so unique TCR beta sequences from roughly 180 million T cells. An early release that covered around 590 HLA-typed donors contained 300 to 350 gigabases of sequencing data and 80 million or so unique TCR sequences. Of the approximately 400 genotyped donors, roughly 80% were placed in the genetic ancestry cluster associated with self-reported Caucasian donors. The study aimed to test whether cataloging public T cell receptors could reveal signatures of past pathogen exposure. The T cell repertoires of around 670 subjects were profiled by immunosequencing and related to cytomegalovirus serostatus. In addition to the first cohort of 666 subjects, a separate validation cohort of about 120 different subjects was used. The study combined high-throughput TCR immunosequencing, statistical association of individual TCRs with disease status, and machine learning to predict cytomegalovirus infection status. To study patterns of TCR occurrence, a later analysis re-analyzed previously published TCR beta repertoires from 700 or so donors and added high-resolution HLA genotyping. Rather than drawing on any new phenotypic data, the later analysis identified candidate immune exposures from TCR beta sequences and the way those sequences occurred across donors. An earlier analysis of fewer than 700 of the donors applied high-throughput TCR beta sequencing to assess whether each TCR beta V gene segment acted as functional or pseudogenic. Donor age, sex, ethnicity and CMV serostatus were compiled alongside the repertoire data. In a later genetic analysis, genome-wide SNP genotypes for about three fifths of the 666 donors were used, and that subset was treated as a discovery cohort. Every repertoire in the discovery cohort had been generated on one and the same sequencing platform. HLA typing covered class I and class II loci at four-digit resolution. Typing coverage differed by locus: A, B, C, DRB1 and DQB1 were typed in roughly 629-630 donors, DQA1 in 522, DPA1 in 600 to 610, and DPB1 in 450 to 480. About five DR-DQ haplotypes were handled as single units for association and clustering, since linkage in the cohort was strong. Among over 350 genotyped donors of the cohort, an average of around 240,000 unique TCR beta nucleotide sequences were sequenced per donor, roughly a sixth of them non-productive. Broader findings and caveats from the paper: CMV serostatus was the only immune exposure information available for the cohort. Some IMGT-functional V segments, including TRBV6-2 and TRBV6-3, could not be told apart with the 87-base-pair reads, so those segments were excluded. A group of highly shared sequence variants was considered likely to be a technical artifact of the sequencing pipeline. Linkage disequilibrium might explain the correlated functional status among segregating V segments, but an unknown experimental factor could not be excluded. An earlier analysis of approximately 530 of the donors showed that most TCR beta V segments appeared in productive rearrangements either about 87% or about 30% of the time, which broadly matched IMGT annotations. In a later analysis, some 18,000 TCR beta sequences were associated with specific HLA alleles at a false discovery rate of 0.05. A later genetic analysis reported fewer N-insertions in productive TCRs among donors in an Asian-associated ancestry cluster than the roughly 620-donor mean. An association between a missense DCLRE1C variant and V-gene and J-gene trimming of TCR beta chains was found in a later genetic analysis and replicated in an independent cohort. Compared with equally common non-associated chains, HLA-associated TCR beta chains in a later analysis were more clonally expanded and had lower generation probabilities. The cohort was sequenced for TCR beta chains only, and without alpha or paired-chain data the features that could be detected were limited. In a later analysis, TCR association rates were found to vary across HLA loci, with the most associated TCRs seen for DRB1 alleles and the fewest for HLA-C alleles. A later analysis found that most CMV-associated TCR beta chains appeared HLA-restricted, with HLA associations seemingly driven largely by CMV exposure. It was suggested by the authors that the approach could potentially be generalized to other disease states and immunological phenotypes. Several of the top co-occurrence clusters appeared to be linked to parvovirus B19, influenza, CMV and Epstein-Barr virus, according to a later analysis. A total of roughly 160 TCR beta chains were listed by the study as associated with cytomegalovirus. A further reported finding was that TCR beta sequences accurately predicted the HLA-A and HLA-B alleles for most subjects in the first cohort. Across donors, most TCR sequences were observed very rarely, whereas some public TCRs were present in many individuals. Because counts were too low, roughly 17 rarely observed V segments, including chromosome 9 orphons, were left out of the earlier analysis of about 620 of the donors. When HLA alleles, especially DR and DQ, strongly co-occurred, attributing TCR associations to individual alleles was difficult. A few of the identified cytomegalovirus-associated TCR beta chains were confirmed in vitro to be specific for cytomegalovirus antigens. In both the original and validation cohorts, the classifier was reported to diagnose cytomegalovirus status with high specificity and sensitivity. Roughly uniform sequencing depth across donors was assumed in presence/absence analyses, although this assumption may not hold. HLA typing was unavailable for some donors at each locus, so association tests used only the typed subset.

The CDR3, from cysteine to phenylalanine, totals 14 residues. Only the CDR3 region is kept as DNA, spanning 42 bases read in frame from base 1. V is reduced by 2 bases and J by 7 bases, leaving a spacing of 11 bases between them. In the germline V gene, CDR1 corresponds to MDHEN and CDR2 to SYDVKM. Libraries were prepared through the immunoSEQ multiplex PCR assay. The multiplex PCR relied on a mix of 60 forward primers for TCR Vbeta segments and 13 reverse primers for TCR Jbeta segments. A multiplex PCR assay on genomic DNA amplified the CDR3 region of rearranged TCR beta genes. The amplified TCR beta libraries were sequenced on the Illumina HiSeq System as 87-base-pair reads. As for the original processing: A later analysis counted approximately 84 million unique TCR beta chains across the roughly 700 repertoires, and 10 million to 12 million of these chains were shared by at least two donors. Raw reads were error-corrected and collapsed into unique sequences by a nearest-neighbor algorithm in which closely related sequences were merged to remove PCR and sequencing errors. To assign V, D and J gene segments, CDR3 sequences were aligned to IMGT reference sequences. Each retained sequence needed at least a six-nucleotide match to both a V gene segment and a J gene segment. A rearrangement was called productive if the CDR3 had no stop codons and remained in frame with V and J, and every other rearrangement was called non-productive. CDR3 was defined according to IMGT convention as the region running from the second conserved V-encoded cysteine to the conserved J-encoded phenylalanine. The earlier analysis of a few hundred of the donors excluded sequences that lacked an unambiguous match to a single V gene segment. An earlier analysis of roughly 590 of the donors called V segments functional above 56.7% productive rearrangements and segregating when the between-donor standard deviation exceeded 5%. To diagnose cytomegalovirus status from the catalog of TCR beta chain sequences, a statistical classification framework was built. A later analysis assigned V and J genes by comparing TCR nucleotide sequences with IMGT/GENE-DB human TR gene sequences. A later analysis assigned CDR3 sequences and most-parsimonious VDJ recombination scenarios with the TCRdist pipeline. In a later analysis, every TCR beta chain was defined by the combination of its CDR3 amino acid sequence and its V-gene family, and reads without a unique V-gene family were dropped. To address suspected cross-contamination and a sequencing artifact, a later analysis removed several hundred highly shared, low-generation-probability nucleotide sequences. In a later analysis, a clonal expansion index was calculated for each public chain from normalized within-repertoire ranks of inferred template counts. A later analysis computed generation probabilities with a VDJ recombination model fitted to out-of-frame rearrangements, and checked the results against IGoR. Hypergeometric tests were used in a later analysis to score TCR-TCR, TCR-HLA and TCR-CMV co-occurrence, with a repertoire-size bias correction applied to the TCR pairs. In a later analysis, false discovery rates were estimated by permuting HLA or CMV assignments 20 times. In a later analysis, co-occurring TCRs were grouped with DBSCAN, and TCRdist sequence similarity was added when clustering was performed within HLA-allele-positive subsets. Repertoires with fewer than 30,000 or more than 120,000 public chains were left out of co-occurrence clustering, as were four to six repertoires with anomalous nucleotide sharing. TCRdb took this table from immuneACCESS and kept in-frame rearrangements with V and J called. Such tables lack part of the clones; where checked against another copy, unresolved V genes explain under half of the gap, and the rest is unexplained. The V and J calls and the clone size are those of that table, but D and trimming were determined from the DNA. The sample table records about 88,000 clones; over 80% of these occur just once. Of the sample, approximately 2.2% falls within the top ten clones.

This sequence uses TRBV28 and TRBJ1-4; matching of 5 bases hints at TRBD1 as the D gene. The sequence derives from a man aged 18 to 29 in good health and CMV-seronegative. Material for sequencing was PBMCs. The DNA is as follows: TGTGCCAGCAGTTTAGGGGGGGGGATTGAAAAACTGTTTTTT. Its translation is CASSLGGGIEKLFF.